Presented here are 20 T cell receptor beta chains from one specimen sequenced in a study of response to subunit inactivated influenza vaccine. TCRdb reprocessed the RT-PCR reads via MiXCR and lists one record per CDR3 protein. The sample records 500,000 to 600,000 distinct CDR3 sequences, around 13% being singletons. The source was PBMCs from blood, collected 11 to 12 days after vaccination. Receptor source: a man aged 50 to 59 who received an inactivated influenza vaccine.

This clonotype occurred a few times. The rearrangement uses TRBV6-1 and TRBJ1-6; 10 bases map to TRBD1. The J segment lost 6 bases and the V segment lost 6 bases, leaving 5 bases of the junction unmatched. The germline CDR1 and CDR2 sequences are MNHNS and SASEGT. The CDR3 sequence is 15 residues long. Here the CDR3 reads CASRKTGGGNSPLHF. The CDR3 DNA follows: TGTGCCAGCAGAAAGACAGGGGGCGGTAATTCACCCCTCCACTTT.

This clonotype was detected a few times. This chain joins TRBV7-8 and TRBJ2-7, with D tentatively TRBD2 (6 bases). The V end was cut by 4 bases, the J end by 2 bases, with 15 bases between. The CDR3 extends over 15 amino acids. The germline V gene has CDR1 SGHVS and CDR2 FQNEAQ. The DNA for the CDR3 is TGTGCCAGCAGCTATAGGGAGGCCCGAGCCTACGAGCAGTACTTC. Amino acids: CASSYREARAYEQYF.

This chain joins TRBV20-1 and TRBJ1-2, with TRBD1 identical over 12 bases. V lost 5 bases to trimming and J lost 0 bases; unmatched junction nucleotides: 7. The germline CDR1 and CDR2 sequences are DFQATT and SNEGSKA (reference sequence). The CDR3 runs 16 residues. DNA for the CDR3: TGCAGTGCTTTCCGGGACAGGGGGCTATCTAACTATGGCTACACCTTC. It translates to CSAFRDRGLSNYGYTF.

V usage is TRBV12-3 or TRBV12-4 and J usage is TRBJ1-1; D not resolved. Trimming removed 8 bases at V and 0 bases at J, with 16 bases between. The CDR3 runs to 15 residues. This chain's CDR3 is CASGSTGCLNTEAFF. CDR3 in DNA: TGTGCCAGCGGATCGACGGGGTGTCTGAACACTGAAGCTTTCTTT.

This clonotype showed up just a few times. This chain joins TRBV15 and TRBJ2-5; 9 positions match TRBD1. The germline CDR1 and CDR2 sequences are LNHNV and YYDKDF (reference sequence). The CDR3 is 14 residues long. The ends lost 7 bases at V and 4 bases at J; junction bases unmatched: 7. Here the CDR3 DNA reads TGTGCCACCACCGAGACAGGGGGGCTAGAGACCCAGTACTTC. This gives the protein CATTETGGLETQYF. Full variable domain (missing parts from reference TRBV15 and TRBJ2-5): DAMVIQNPRYQVTQFGKPVTLSCSQTLNHNVMYWYQQKSSQAPKLLFHYYDKDFNNEADTPDNFQSRRPNTSFCFLDIRSPGLGDTAMYLCATTETGGLETQYFGPGTRLLVL.

The gene calls are TRBV14 and TRBJ2-7; no clear D. The CDR3 is made up of 16 amino acids. Trimming left V 1 base short and J 0 bases short, with 13 bases between. In germline, CDR1 is SGHDN, CDR2 FVKESK. The CDR3 DNA is TGTGCCAGCAGCCAAGTCTTGGCAGGATTCTCCTACGAGCAGTACTTC. As protein: CASSQVLAGFSYEQYF. The entire variable domain, with the rest obtained from reference TRBV14 and TRBJ2-7, is as follows: EAGVTQFPSHSVIEKGQTVTLRCDPISGHDNLYWYRRVMGKEIKFLLHFVKESKQDESGMPNNRFLAERTGGTYSTLKVQPAELEDSGVYFCASSQVLAGFSYEQYFGPGTRLTVT.

The DNA of the CDR3 is TGTGCCAGCAGTGAACGGGTCGGGACTGAAGCTTTCTTT. It specifies CASSERVGTEAFF. This chain joins TRBV6-1 and TRBJ1-1; the D is unclear. Trimming took off 2 bases at V and 5 bases at J, with 9 bases between the two ends. The CDR3 length is 13 residues. Germline values: CDR1 MNHNS, CDR2 SASEGT.

The chain recombines TRBV5-5 with TRBJ1-5; D unclear. Germline lookup yields CDR1 SGHKS and CDR2 YYEKEE (reference sequence). Deletions cut 1 base from V and 2 bases from J, with 7 bases between. The CDR3 is 14 amino acids. The CDR3 nucleotides read TGTGCCAGCAGCTTGCGGGGAGGCAATCAGCCCCAGCATTTT. It is translated as CASSLRGGNQPQHF.

The V gene is TRBV4-2, the J gene TRBJ1-2; D uncertain. Trimming shortened V by 0 bases and J by 4 bases, and 9 bases separated the two germline ends. Germline V gives CDR1 LGHNA, CDR2 YNFKEQ. The CDR3 loop spans 14 amino acids. CDR3 sequence reads: CASSQELGIYGYTF. For the CDR3, the DNA is TGTGCCAGCAGCCAAGAGCTAGGGATCTATGGCTACACCTTC.

The rearrangement links TRBV7-9 to TRBJ2-2, with D perhaps matching TRBD2 (5 bases). CDR3 length: 17 residues. Germline V gives CDR1 SEHNR, CDR2 FQNEAQ (reference sequence). The V end was cut by 7 bases, the J end by 0 bases, with 18 bases between. This CDR3 is CASTTRPDGTNTGELFF. CDR3 nucleotide sequence: TGTGCCAGCACCACTAGGCCAGACGGCACGAACACCGGGGAGCTGTTTTTT.

The chain is built from TRBV3-1 and TRBJ2-7; 7 nucleotides agree with TRBD2. This CDR3 has 16 residues. Per germline, CDR1 LGHDT and CDR2 YNNKEL (reference sequence). V trimming: 0 bases; J trimming: 4 bases; junction bases outside the gene matches: 9. CDR3 residues: CASSQDRLAALYEQYF. The CDR3 DNA sequence: TGTGCCAGCAGCCAAGATCGGCTAGCGGCTTTATACGAGCAGTACTTC.

This chain links TRBV5-5 with TRBJ1-2, with a possible D match to TRBD1 (6 bases). The length of the CDR3 is 16 residues. V was shortened by 4 bases and J by 2 bases, with 18 bases between the two germline ends. CDR1 is SGHKS and CDR2 is YYEKEE in the germline V gene (reference sequence). CDR3 coding DNA: TGTGCCAGCAGCCAAGCTACGGGGGCGCCCAACTATGGCTACACCTTC. Translated, it gives CASSQATGAPNYGYTF.

This clonotype showed up just a few times. The gene calls are TRBV12-3 or TRBV12-4 and TRBJ2-3, with 9 bases fitting TRBD1. J was trimmed by 4 bases and V by 6 bases; bases with no gene match: 5. CDR3 length equals 14 residues. The CDR3 sequence: CASRTNRGPDTQYF. The CDR3 coding sequence is TGTGCCAGCAGGACAAACAGGGGGCCAGATACGCAGTATTTT.

The chain is built from TRBV10-3 and TRBJ2-2; 7 bases line up with TRBD1. The J segment lost 5 bases and the V segment lost 6 bases, leaving 3 bases of the junction unmatched. Germline loops: CDR1 ENHRY, CDR2 SYGVKD. This CDR3 is 13 amino acids long. The CDR3: CAIRKTGTGELFF. As DNA, the CDR3 is TGTGCCATCAGAAAGACAGGGACCGGGGAGCTGTTTTTT.

This clonotype was observed a few times. The gene calls are TRBV18 and TRBJ2-3; 14 bases are shared with TRBD2. V was clipped by 4 bases and J by 3 bases; unmatched bases: 6. From germline, CDR1 is KGHSH and CDR2 LQKENI. The CDR3 sequence is 17 residues long. CDR3 bases: TGTGCCAGCTCACGGGGGACTAGCGGGAGTGGAACAGATACGCAGTATTTT. This codes for CASSRGTSGSGTDTQYF.

The chain links TRBV6-1 to TRBJ2-3; D is possibly TRBD2 (5 bases). The CDR3 is 15 residues long. Germline lookup yields CDR1 MNHNS and CDR2 SASEGT. Trimming left V 6 bases short and J 2 bases short, with 15 bases between. CDR3 protein: CASRNVGGYTDTQYF. The CDR3 DNA follows: TGTGCCAGCAGGAACGTCGGCGGGTACACAGATACGCAGTATTTT.

The chain combines TRBV15 with TRBJ2-7; D not certain. Between the trimmed V and J ends, which lost 2 bases and 0 bases, there was a span of 5 bases. In germline, CDR1 is LNHNV, CDR2 YYDKDF (reference sequence). The CDR3 sequence is 13 residues long. The CDR3 sequence: CATSRSGSYEQYF. As DNA, the CDR3 is TGTGCCACCAGCAGATCTGGCTCCTACGAGCAGTACTTC.

A few counts support this clonotype. The V call is TRBV12-3 or TRBV12-4, the J call TRBJ2-5; D not certain. This CDR3 contains 13 residues. Trimming cost V 6 bases and J 4 bases, with 12 bases left between them. This CDR3 is CASRSSPPETQYF. The CDR3 nucleotides read TGTGCCAGCAGATCCTCTCCCCCAGAGACCCAGTACTTC.

The J gene is TRBJ2-7, the V gene TRBV20-1; D is perhaps TRBD1 (5 bases). From germline, CDR1 is DFQATT and CDR2 SNEGSKA (reference sequence). The CDR3 extends over 12 amino acids. V gave up 5 bases and J gave up 5 bases, with 13 bases separating them. CDR3 sequence reads: CSARRGQDEQYF. The CDR3 DNA follows: TGCAGTGCTCGTAGGGGCCAAGACGAGCAGTACTTC.

This clonotype appeared a few times. The chain joins TRBV11-2 to TRBJ2-3; tentative D call: TRBD1 (6 bases). In germline, CDR1 is SGHAT, CDR2 FQNNGV. V gave up 1 base and J gave up 4 bases, with 15 bases separating them. This CDR3 contains 16 residues. CDR3 coding DNA: TGTGCCAGCAGCTTAGTTAACAGGGCGTTCGCAGATACGCAGTATTTT. Protein: CASSLVNRAFADTQYF. Filled out from reference TRBV11-2 and TRBJ2-3, the complete variable domain reads EAGVAQSPRYKIIEKRQSVAFWCNPISGHATLYWYQQILGQGPKLLIQFQNNGVVDDSQLPKDRFSAERLKGVDSTLKIQPAKLEDSAVYLCASSLVNRAFADTQYFGPGTRLTVL.